This TCR beta chain was captured in a study of T-cell reconstitution after alpha-beta-depleted transplantation in children. Points from the study as a whole: In some patients, recipient T cells and intrathymic progenitors surviving conditioning explained high day-60 diversity. After one year, T-cell counts and TCRbeta diversity mostly came from new T cells.

Points on this clonotype: No antigen is known for it.

Unique molecular identifiers were incorporated into the prepared TCRbeta library. TCRdb reprocessed the PCR reads with MiXCR, giving one entry per CDR3 protein. The sample has about 210,000 distinct CDR3 sequences; approximately 15% are singletons. Germline loops: CDR1 SNHLY, CDR2 FYNNEI. Unmatched junction bases numbered 20, after V lost 6 bases and J lost 12 bases. The CDR3 covers 17 residues. The chain carries TRBV2 and TRBJ2-1; 10 bases are shared with TRBD1. The origin of this receptor is a male patient between 2 and 10 years old who had a stem cell transplant for acute lymphoblastic leukemia, so the T cells may come from the graft donor. This sample comprised PBMCs, mostly from graft donor cells, obtained 360 days after TCRalphabeta/CD19-depleted stem cell transplant. CDR3 sequence: CASSPNRWDRGRWGQFF. The CDR3, as DNA: TGTGCCAGCAGCCCTAATCGTTGGGACAGGGGTCGGTGGGGGCAGTTCTTC. The full variable domain, with the rest looked up from reference TRBV2 and TRBJ2-1, is EPEVTQTPSHQVTQMGQEVILRCVPISNHLYFYWYRQILGQKVEFLVSFYNNEISEKSEIFDDQFSVERPDGSNFTLKIRSTKLEDSAMYFCASSPNRWDRGRWGQFFGPGTRLTVL.